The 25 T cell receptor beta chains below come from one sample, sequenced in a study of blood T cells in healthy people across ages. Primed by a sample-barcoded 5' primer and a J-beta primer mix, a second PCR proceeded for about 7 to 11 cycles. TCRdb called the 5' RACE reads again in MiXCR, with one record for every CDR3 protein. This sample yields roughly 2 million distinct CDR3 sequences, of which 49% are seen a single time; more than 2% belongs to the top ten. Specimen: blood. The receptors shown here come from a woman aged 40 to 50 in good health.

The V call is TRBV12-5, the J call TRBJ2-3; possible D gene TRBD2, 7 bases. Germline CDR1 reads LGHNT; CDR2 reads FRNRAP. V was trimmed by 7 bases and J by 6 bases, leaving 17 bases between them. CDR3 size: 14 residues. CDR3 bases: TGTGCTAGTGCCCGAGGGGGGGGAGGTGATACGCAGTATTTT. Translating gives CASARGGGGDTQYF.

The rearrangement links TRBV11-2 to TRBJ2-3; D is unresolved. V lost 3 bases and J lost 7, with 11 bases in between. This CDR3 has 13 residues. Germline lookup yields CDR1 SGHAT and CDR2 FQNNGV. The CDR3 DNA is TGTGCCAGCAGCTTCGGTGCCGGCAATACGCAGTATTTT. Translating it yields CASSFGAGNTQYF.

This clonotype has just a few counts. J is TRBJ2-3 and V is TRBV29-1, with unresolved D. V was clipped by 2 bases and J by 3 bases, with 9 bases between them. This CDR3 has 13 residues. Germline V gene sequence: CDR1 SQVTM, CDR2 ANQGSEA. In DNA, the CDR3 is TGCAGCGTTGAAAACGAAAGAACAGATACGCAGTATTTT. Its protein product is CSVENERTDTQYF.

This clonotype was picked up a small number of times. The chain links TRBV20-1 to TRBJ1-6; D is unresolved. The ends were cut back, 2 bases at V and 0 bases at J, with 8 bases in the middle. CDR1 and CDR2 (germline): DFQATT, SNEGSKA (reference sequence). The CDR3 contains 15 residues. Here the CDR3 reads CSARLGSSYNSPLHF. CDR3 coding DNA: TGCAGTGCTAGATTGGGGAGCTCCTATAATTCACCCCTCCACTTT.

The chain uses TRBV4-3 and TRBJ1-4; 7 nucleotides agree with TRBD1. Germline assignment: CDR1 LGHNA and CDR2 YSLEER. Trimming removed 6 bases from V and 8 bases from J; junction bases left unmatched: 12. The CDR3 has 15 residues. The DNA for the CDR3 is TGCGCCAGCAGTCCGACCAGGGACAGTATGGAAAAACTGTTTTTT. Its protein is CASSPTRDSMEKLFF.

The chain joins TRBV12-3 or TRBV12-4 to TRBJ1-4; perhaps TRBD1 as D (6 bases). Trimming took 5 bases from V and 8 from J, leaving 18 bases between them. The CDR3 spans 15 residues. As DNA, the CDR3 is TGTGCCAGCAGTATAAGACAGGCCTGGAGGGAAAAACTGTTTTTT. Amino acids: CASSIRQAWREKLFF.

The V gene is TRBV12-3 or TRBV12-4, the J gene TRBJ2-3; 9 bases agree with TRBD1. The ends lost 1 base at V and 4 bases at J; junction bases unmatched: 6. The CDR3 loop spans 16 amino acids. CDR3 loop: CASSLDGTGSADTQYF. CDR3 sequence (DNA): TGTGCCAGCAGTTTAGATGGGACAGGGAGCGCAGATACGCAGTATTTT.

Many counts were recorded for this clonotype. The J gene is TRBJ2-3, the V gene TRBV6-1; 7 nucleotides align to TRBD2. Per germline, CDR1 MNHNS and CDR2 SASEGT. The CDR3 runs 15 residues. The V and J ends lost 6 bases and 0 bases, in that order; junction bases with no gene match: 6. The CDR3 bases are TGTGCCAGCAGCCCCAGAGCGGGGAGCACAGATACGCAGTATTTT. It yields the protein CASSPRAGSTDTQYF.

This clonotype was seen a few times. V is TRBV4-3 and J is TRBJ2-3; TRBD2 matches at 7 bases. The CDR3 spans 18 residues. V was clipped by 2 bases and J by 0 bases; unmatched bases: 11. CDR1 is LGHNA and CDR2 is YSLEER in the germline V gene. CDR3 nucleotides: TGCGCCAGCAGCCAATCTGGACTAGGAGGAACCAGCACAGATACGCAGTATTTT. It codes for CASSQSGLGGTSTDTQYF.

This CDR3 is CASSVDVASETQYF. The CDR3 nucleotides are TGTGCCAGCAGCGTAGATGTGGCGTCAGAGACCCAGTACTTC. The rearrangement joins TRBV9 to TRBJ2-5, with no clear D. V gave up 0 bases and J gave up 4 bases, with 10 bases separating them. The germline V gene has CDR1 SGDLS and CDR2 YYNGEE. This CDR3 is built from 14 residues.

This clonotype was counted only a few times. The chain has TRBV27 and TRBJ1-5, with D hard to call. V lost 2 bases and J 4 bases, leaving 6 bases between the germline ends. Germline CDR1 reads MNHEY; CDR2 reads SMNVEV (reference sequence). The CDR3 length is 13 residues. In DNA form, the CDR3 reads TGTGCCAGCAGTTTAGTGAAGAATCAGCCCCAGCATTTT. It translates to CASSLVKNQPQHF.

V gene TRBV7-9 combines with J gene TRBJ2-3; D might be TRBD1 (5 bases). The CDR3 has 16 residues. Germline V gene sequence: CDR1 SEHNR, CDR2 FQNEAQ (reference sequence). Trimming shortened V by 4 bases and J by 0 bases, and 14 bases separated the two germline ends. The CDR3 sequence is CASSSYRSHSTDTQYF. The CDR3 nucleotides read TGTGCCAGCAGCTCCTACAGGTCTCATAGCACAGATACGCAGTATTTT.

The CDR3 sequence: CSARRAGVYNEQYF. In nucleotides, the CDR3 is TGCAGTGCCAGAAGGGCGGGGGTCTACAATGAGCAGTACTTC. The rearrangement joins TRBV20-1 to TRBJ2-7; 7 nucleotides match TRBD2. There are 14 residues in the CDR3. Looked up from germline, CDR1 is DFQATT and CDR2 is SNEGSKA (reference sequence). Trimming cost V 6 bases and J 7 bases; bases outside gene matches: 15.

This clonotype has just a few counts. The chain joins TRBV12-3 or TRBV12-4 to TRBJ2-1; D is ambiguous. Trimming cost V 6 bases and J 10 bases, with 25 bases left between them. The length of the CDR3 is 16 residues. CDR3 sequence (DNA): TGTGCCAGCAGCCCCGTTACCACCTTTACCGGGCAGGAGCAGTTCTTC. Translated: CASSPVTTFTGQEQFF.

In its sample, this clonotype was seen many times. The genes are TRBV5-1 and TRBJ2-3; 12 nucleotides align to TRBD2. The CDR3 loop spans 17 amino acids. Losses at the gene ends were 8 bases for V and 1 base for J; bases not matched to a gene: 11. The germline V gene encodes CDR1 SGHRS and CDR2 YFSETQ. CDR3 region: CARWWPSGGARTDTQYF. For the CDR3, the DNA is TGCGCCAGGTGGTGGCCTAGCGGGGGGGCGCGCACAGATACGCAGTATTTT.

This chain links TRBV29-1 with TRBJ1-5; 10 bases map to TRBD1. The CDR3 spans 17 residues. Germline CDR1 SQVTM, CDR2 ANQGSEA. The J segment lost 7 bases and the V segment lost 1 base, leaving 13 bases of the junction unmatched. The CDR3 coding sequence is TGCAGCGTTGAAGGGACAGGGGGGCGCTCGATAGGACAGCCCCAGCATTTT. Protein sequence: CSVEGTGGRSIGQPQHF. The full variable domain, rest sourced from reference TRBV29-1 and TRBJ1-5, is SAVISQKPSRDICQRGTSLTIQCQVDSQVTMMFWYRQQPGQSLTLIATANQGSEATYESGFVIDKFPISRPNLTFSTLTVSNMSPEDSSIYLCSVEGTGGRSIGQPQHFGDGTRLSIL.

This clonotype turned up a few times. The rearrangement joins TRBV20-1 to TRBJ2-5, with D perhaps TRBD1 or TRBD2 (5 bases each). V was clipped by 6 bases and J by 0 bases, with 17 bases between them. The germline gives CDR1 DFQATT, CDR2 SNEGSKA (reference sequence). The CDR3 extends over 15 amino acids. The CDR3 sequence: CSATRTRDHQETQYF. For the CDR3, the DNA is TGCAGTGCGACCCGCACCCGGGACCACCAAGAGACCCAGTACTTC.

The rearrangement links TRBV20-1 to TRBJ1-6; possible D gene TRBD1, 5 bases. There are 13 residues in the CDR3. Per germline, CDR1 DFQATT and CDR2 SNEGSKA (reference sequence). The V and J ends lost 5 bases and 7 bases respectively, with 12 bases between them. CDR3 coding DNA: TGCAGTGCTGTCAGGGCCCAGAATTCACCCCTCCACTTT. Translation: CSAVRAQNSPLHF.

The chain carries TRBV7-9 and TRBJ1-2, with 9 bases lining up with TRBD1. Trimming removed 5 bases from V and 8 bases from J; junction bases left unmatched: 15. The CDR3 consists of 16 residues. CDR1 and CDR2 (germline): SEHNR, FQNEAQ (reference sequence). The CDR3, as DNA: TGTGCCAGCAGCACTCCACGACAGGGGGATTATGAGGGCTACACCTTC. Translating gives CASSTPRQGDYEGYTF.

For the CDR3, the DNA is TGTGCCAGCAGCTTTTTCTCGGGACCTACTCCCGTGGCAGCTCGGGGACAAGAGACCCAGTACTTC. It encodes CASSFFSGPTPVAARGQETQYF. V usage is TRBV7-6 and J usage is TRBJ2-5, with D tentatively TRBD1 or TRBD2 (5 bases each). Germline CDR1 SGHVS, CDR2 FNYEAQ. The CDR3 totals 22 residues. Trimming removed 3 bases at V and 2 bases at J, with 34 bases between.

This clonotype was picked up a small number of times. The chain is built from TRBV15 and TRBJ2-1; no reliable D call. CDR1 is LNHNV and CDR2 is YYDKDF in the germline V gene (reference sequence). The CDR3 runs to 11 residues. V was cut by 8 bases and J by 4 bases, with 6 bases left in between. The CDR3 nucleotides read TGTGCCACCCAGGCGTACAATGAGCAGTTCTTC. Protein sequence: CATQAYNEQFF.

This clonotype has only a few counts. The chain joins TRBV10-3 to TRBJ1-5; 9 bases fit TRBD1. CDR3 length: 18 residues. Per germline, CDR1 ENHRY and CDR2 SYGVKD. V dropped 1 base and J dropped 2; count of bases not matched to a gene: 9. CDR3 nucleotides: TGTGCCATCAGTGAGTGGGACAGGGTTGAAAAGGGCAATCAGCCCCAGCATTTT. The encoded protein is CAISEWDRVEKGNQPQHF.

CDR3 DNA sequence: TGTGCCAGCAGCCTCCCGATCGGGGAGCAGTACTTC. It yields the protein CASSLPIGEQYF. The chain recombines TRBV14 with TRBJ2-7, with D unresolved. The V gene's germline CDR1 is SGHDN and CDR2 FVKESK. The V and J ends lost 4 bases and 7 bases respectively, with 11 bases between them. This CDR3 contains 12 residues.

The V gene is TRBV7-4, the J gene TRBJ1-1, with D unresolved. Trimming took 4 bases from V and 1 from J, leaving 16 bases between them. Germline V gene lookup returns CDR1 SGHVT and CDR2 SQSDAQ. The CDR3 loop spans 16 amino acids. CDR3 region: CASSCGPVPGNTEAFF. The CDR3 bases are TGTGCCAGCAGCTGCGGCCCAGTCCCCGGGAACACTGAAGCTTTCTTT.

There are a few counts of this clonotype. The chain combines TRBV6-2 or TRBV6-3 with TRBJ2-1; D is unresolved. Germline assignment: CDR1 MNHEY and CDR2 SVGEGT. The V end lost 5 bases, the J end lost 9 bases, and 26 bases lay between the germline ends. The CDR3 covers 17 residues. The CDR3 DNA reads TGTGCCAGCAGTGCCTTAAGACGGGCAGGTTATGTTAGTGAGCAGTTCTTC. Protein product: CASSALRRAGYVSEQFF.